The sequence of this T cell receptor beta chain was determined in a study of T-cell reconstitution after alpha-beta-depleted transplantation in children. Study observations and caveats: When one year had passed after transplant, most T-cell counts and diversity came from newly produced T cells. About two months after transplant, alpha-beta T cells reportedly came from several hundred expanded graft clones.

Germline CDR1 is LNHNV and CDR2 is YYDKDF (reference sequence). V was clipped by 4 bases and J by 7 bases, with 16 bases between them. This CDR3 is 15 amino acids long. Unique molecular identifiers tagged the TCRbeta library. Via MiXCR, TCRdb re-called the PCR reads, giving one row per CDR3 protein. The data show about 200,000 distinct CDR3 sequences, approximately 8.4% seen once. This clonotype was observed a few times. What it binds is not known. This specimen was PBMCs, mostly from graft donor cells, taken 360 days after TCRalphabeta/CD19-depleted stem cell transplant. This chain uses TRBV15 with TRBJ2-2; perhaps TRBD1 as D (6 bases). The receptor comes from a male patient aged 2 to 9 who had a stem cell transplant for acute myeloid leukemia, so the T cells may come from the graft donor. The CDR3 sequence: CATSIYLGTIGELFF. For the CDR3, the DNA is TGTGCCACCAGCATCTACCTCGGGACAATCGGGGAGCTGTTTTTT.